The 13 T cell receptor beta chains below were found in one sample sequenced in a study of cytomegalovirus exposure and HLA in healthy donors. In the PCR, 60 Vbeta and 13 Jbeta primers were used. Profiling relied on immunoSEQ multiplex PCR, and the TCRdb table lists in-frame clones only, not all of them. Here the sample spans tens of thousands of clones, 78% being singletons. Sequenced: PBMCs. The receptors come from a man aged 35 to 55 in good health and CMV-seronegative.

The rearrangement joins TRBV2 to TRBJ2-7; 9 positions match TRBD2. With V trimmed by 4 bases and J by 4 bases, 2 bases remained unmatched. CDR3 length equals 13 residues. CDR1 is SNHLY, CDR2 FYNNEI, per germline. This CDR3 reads CASSGAGGYEQYF. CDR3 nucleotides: TGTGCCAGCAGTGGAGCGGGGGGTTACGAGCAGTACTTC.

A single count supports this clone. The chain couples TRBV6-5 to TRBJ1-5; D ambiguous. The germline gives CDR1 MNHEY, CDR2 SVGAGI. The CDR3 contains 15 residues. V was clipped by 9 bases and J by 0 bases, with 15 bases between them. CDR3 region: CASMVTHYSNQPQHF. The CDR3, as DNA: TGTGCCAGTATGGTGACACATTATAGCAATCAGCCCCAGCATTTT.

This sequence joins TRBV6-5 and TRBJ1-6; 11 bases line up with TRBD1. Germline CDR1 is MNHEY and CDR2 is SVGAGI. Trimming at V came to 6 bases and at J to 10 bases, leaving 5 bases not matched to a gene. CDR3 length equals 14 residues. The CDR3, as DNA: TGTGCCAGCAGAAAGGACAGGGGGCACTCACCCCTCCACTTT. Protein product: CASRKDRGHSPLHF.

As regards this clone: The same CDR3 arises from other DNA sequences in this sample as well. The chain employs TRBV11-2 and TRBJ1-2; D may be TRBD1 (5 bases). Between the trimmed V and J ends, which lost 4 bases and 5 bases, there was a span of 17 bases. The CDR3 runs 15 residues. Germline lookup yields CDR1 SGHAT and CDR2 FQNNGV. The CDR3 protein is CASSSLEGQDYGYTF. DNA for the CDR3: TGTGCCAGCAGCTCCCTGGAGGGGCAAGATTATGGCTACACCTTC. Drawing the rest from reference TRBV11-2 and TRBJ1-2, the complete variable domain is EAGVAQSPRYKIIEKRQSVAFWCNPISGHATLYWYQQILGQGPKLLIQFQNNGVVDDSQLPKDRFSAERLKGVDSTLKIQPAKLEDSAVYLCASSSLEGQDYGYTFGSGTRLTVV.

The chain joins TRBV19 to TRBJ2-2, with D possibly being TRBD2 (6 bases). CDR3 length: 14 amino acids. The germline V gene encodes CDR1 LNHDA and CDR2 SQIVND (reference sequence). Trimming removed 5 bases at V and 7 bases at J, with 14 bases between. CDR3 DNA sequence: TGTGCCAGTAGTGGGTCTAGCGTCGTCGGGGAGCTGTTTTTT. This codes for CASSGSSVVGELFF.

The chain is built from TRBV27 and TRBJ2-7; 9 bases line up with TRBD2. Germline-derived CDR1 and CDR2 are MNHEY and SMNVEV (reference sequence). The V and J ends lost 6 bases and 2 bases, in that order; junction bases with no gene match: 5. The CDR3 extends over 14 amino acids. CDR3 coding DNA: TGTGCCAGCAGCTTAGCGGGAGCGACCTACGAGCAGTACTTC. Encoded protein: CASSLAGATYEQYF.

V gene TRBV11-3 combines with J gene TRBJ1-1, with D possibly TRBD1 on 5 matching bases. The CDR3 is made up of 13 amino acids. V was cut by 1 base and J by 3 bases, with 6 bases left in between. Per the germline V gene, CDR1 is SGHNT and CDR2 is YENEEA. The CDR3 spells CASSLGQYTEAFF. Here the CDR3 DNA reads TGTGCCAGCAGCTTAGGACAGTACACTGAAGCTTTCTTT.

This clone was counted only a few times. In DNA form, the CDR3 reads TGTGCCACCAGCAGTTATTCTTCCACAGATACGCAGTATTTT. It codes for CATSSYSSTDTQYF. The chain employs TRBV15 and TRBJ2-3, with unresolved D. Germline V gene lookup returns CDR1 LNHNV and CDR2 YYDKDF (reference sequence). Trimming pared 3 bases from V and 2 bases from J, leaving 9 bases between. The length of the CDR3 is 14 residues. The full variable domain, its missing parts supplied by reference TRBV15 and TRBJ2-3, is DAMVIQNPRYQVTQFGKPVTLSCSQTLNHNVMYWYQQKSSQAPKLLFHYYDKDFNNEADTPDNFQSRRPNTSFCFLDIRSPGLGDTAMYLCATSSYSSTDTQYFGPGTRLTVL.

The CDR3 sequence is CASSRGQVNQETQYF. CDR3 nucleotides: TGTGCCAGCAGTCGGGGACAGGTGAACCAAGAGACCCAGTACTTC. This rearrangement joins TRBV6-5 to TRBJ2-5; 8 nucleotides agree with TRBD1. Per germline, CDR1 MNHEY and CDR2 SVGAGI. The CDR3 runs to 15 residues. V shed 5 bases, J shed 0 bases, and the junction held 5 bases outside the gene matches.

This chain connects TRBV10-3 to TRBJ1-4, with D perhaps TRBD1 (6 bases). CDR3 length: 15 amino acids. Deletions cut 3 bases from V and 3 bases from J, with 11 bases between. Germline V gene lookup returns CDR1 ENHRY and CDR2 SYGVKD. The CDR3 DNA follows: TGTGCCATCAGTGACCCCGGGGGGCCTAATGAAAAACTGTTTTTT. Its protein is CAISDPGGPNEKLFF.

CDR3 nucleotide sequence: TGTGCCAGCAGCCCCGGGCGGGGACAGCGGCAAGTCCAGTACTTC. It is translated as CASSPGRGQRQVQYF. The chain couples TRBV9 to TRBJ2-5; D may be TRBD1 (7 bases). Trimming removed 4 bases at V and 10 bases at J, with 23 bases between. The germline V gene encodes CDR1 SGDLS and CDR2 YYNGEE. CDR3 length equals 15 residues.

The CDR3 DNA is TGTGCCAGCAGTTACTCGGGACTAGCTTACGAGCAGTACTTC. This translates into CASSYSGLAYEQYF. The chain uses TRBV6-6 and TRBJ2-7, with 9 bases fitting TRBD2. Trimming took 0 bases from V and 4 from J; bases not matched to a gene: 1. Germline V gene data show CDR1 as MNHNY and CDR2 as SVGAGI (reference sequence). The CDR3 totals 14 residues.

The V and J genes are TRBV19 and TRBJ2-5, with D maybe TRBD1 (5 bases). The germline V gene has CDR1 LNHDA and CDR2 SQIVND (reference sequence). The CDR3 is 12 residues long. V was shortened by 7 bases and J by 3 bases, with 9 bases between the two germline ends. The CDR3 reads CASKWTKETQYF. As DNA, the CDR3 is TGTGCCAGTAAGTGGACAAAAGAGACCCAGTACTTC.